These T cell receptor beta chains were read from a single sample in a study of long-term antiretroviral therapy in people with HIV. Here immunoSEQ multiplex PCR was the method, and the copy in TCRdb shows in-frame clones only, minus some. The sample gives under 20,000 clones, about 74% of which show up once; 7.5% to 10% is in the top ten. Sequencing used unsorted PBMCs, obtained 0.5 years before starting antiretroviral therapy. These receptor sequences come from a man between 18 and 35 years old with HIV. Each CDR3 is given with its conserved first and last residue.

TRBJ2-7	TRBV10-3	13	CATRQGALGEQYF
TRBJ2-1	TRBV28	15	CASCLKDSSYNEQFF
TRBJ2-1	TRBV7-8	15	CASRTGLAGLDEQFF
TRBJ1-1	TRBV27	14	CASSTGTGGTEAFF
TRBJ1-2	TRBV6-5	14	CASRRTGGGYGYTF
TRBJ2-1	TRBV27	17	CASSPPPAGSSYNEQFF
TRBJ1-4	TRBV5-8	15	CASSSRQEAEEKLFF
TRBJ2-7	TRBV29-1	14	CSVDGGGSSYEQYF
TRBJ1-4	TRBV6-5	12	CASWDRGEKLFF
TRBJ2-7	TRBV4-1	17	CASSQDPRTSYGHEQYF